Following are 30 T cell receptor beta chains from one sample sequenced in a study of T cells in Graves' hyperthyroidism and ophthalmopathy. Authors of the study amplified TCR beta CDR3 regions from RNA transcripts. First-round RT-PCR targeting the TCR CDR3 was performed with the HTBI primer set. TCRdb re-called the multiplex PCR reads through MiXCR, storing one row per CDR3 protein. The sample carries more than 300,000 distinct CDR3 sequences, roughly a sixth recorded once. What was sequenced was blood. These receptors came from a woman in her twenties or thirties with Graves' hyperthyroidism that later progressed to Graves' ophthalmopathy.

The chain combines TRBV19 with TRBJ1-5; D not certain. The V gene's germline CDR1 is LNHDA and CDR2 SQIVND (reference sequence). The V gene lost 6 bases and the J gene lost 3 bases, with 6 bases spanning the gap. The CDR3 has 12 amino acids. The CDR3 loop reads CASREFNQPQHF. The CDR3 coding sequence is TGTGCCAGTAGAGAGTTCAATCAGCCCCAGCATTTT.

This clonotype was found many times. The rearrangement links TRBV6-1 to TRBJ2-1; the match to TRBD1 covers 9 bases. The CDR3 is 14 residues long. J gave up 8 bases and V 6 bases, and 8 bases lay outside the gene matches. Per the germline V gene, CDR1 is MNHNS and CDR2 is SASEGT. CDR3 protein: CASRYRGRIDEQFF. The DNA of the CDR3 is TGTGCCAGCAGGTACAGGGGGCGCATCGATGAGCAGTTCTTC.

This clonotype has at least ten counts. The chain couples TRBV2 to TRBJ2-1; no reliable D call. The V end lost 1 base, the J end lost 1 base, and 5 bases lay between the germline ends. The CDR3 has 14 residues. Germline CDR1 and CDR2: SNHLY and FYNNEI. Here the CDR3 reads CASSEDGSYNEQFF. CDR3 nucleotide sequence: TGTGCCAGCAGTGAAGACGGATCCTACAATGAGCAGTTCTTC.

This clonotype was detected many times. This chain uses TRBV12-3 or TRBV12-4 with TRBJ2-2; no firm D call. The CDR3 has 14 amino acids. V lost 3 bases, J lost 1 base, and 6 bases lay in between. Here the CDR3 reads CASSLAGNTGELFF. In nucleotides, the CDR3 is TGTGCCAGCAGTTTGGCAGGGAACACCGGGGAGCTGTTTTTT.

The chain recombines TRBV28 with TRBJ1-6; 10 bases agree with TRBD1. The germline CDR1 and CDR2 sequences are MDHEN and SYDVKM. V gave up 3 bases and J gave up 9 bases; unmatched junction bases: 5. The length of the CDR3 is 15 residues. CDR3 DNA: TGTGCCAGCAGTTTCTCCCGGGACAGGGGTTCACCCCTCCACTTT. This sequence encodes CASSFSRDRGSPLHF. Filled out from reference TRBV28 and TRBJ1-6, the complete variable domain reads DVKVTQSSRYLVKRTGEKVFLECVQDMDHENMFWYRQDPGLGLRLIYFSYDVKMKEKGDIPEGYSVSREKKERFSLILESASTNQTSMYLCASSFSRDRGSPLHFGNGTRLTVT.

Regarding this clonotype: A much bigger clone sits one base away, suggesting this may be a read error. This chain links TRBV28 with TRBJ1-6; 9 bases align to TRBD1. V trimming: 9 bases; J trimming: 9 bases; junction bases outside the gene matches: 18. CDR3 length: 17 amino acids. Germline CDR1 is MDHEN and CDR2 is SYDVKM. The CDR3 spells CASTGTIGQGLSSPLHF. The CDR3, as DNA: TGTGCCAGTACGGGGACCATAGGACAGGGGTTAAGTTCACCCCTCCACTTT.

This clonotype was counted a few times. This chain connects TRBV5-8 to TRBJ2-7, with D unclear. The CDR3 length is 14 residues. CDR1 and CDR2 from the germline V gene are SGHTS and YDEGEE. Trimming took off 6 bases at V and 3 bases at J, with 16 bases between the two ends. CDR3 residues: CASNPYGRLYEQYF. The CDR3 DNA is TGTGCCAGCAATCCATATGGGCGCCTCTACGAGCAGTACTTC.

This clonotype has ten or more counts. The V and J genes are TRBV20-1 and TRBJ2-1; 7 bases map to TRBD2. V lost 3 bases, J lost 2 bases, and 7 bases stayed unmatched. This CDR3 contains 15 residues. CDR1 is DFQATT, CDR2 SNEGSKA, per germline (reference sequence). The CDR3 nucleotides read TGCAGTGCTAGTCAGGACGGGAGGACCTACAATGAGCAGTTCTTC. Amino acids: CSASQDGRTYNEQFF.

This clonotype was recorded once. The chain employs TRBV19 and TRBJ1-2, with D unresolved. The CDR3 is 13 amino acids. V gave up 0 bases and J gave up 4 bases, with 6 bases separating them. The germline V gene encodes CDR1 LNHDA and CDR2 SQIVND (reference sequence). CDR3 amino acids: CASSIDVGYGYTF. The CDR3 DNA follows: TGTGCCAGTAGTATAGATGTGGGCTATGGCTACACCTTC.

This clonotype occurred many times. J is TRBJ1-4 and V is TRBV2; D unresolved. The germline V gene has CDR1 SNHLY and CDR2 FYNNEI. Trimming stripped 3 bases from V and 8 bases from J, with 16 bases between. This CDR3 comprises 15 residues. This chain's CDR3 is CASSDRLTMGEKLFF. CDR3 sequence (DNA): TGTGCCAGCAGTGATAGGCTTACGATGGGGGAAAAACTGTTTTTT. The variable domain in full, with the rest retrieved from reference TRBV2 and TRBJ1-4, is EPEVTQTPSHQVTQMGQEVILRCVPISNHLYFYWYRQILGQKVEFLVSFYNNEISEKSEIFDDQFSVERPDGSNFTLKIRSTKLEDSAMYFCASSDRLTMGEKLFFGSGTQLSVL.

In its sample, this clonotype was seen many times. The chain is built from TRBV20-1 and TRBJ2-7, with TRBD1 as a possible D gene (5 bases). CDR1 is DFQATT, CDR2 SNEGSKA, per germline (reference sequence). V was trimmed by 0 bases and J by 2 bases, leaving 11 bases between them. The CDR3 is made up of 14 amino acids. The CDR3 DNA is TGCAGTGCTAGAGATCTCGCAGGGCCCTACGAGCAGTACTTC. It codes for CSARDLAGPYEQYF.

Many counts were recorded for this clonotype. CDR3 DNA: TGTGCCATCAGTGGCCCCAGGGAATACAATGAGCAGTTCTTC. It translates to CAISGPREYNEQFF. V usage is TRBV10-3 and J usage is TRBJ2-1; D is possibly TRBD1 (5 bases). Trimming shortened V by 4 bases and J by 4 bases, and 11 bases separated the two germline ends. The CDR3 contains 14 residues. CDR1 is ENHRY and CDR2 is SYGVKD in the germline V gene.

This clonotype was counted many times. The rearrangement joins TRBV30 to TRBJ2-1; D is perhaps TRBD2 (6 bases). Germline V lookup: CDR1 GTSNPN, CDR2 SVGIG (reference sequence). CDR3 size: 12 residues. V lost 5 bases and J lost 9, with 14 bases in between. The CDR3 here is CAWLAGKGEQFF. The CDR3, as DNA: TGTGCCTGGTTGGCGGGGAAGGGTGAGCAGTTCTTC.

The chain combines TRBV27 with TRBJ1-1; 7 bases match TRBD1. Germline CDR1 MNHEY, CDR2 SMNVEV (reference sequence). V was pared by 6 bases and J by 0 bases, with 10 bases of the junction left unmatched. This CDR3 has 16 amino acids. In nucleotides, the CDR3 is TGTGCCAGCAGCCGCCCCCCGGACAGGATGAACACTGAAGCTTTCTTT. Translation: CASSRPPDRMNTEAFF.

This clonotype was observed a few times. The chain couples TRBV11-2 to TRBJ1-2, with D tentatively TRBD1 (5 bases). V was cut by 4 bases and J by 7 bases, with 19 bases left in between. The CDR3 spans 15 residues. CDR1 and CDR2 from the germline V gene are SGHAT and FQNNGV. CDR3 sequence reads: CASSSGFIQGVGYTF. The CDR3 DNA reads TGTGCCAGCAGCTCCGGATTCATTCAGGGAGTTGGCTACACCTTC.

This clonotype has at least ten counts. The chain combines TRBV18 with TRBJ2-7, with 8 positions matching TRBD2. V was pared by 2 bases and J by 9 bases, with 3 bases of the junction left unmatched. The CDR3 loop spans 12 amino acids. The germline V gene encodes CDR1 KGHSH and CDR2 LQKENI. CDR3 protein: CASSPGREVQYF. The CDR3 nucleotides are TGTGCCAGCTCACCAGGGCGGGAGGTGCAGTACTTC.

This clonotype was counted at least ten times. This sequence joins TRBV28 and TRBJ1-2; D uncertain. V was cut by 5 bases and J by 1 base, with 14 bases left in between. The CDR3 runs 15 residues. The germline V gene encodes CDR1 MDHEN and CDR2 SYDVKM. The CDR3 is CASSGQGRRNYGYTF. The DNA for the CDR3 is TGTGCCAGCAGTGGGCAAGGGCGGCGTAACTATGGCTACACCTTC.

There are a few counts of this clonotype. This chain connects TRBV6-2 or TRBV6-3 to TRBJ2-3, with 8 positions matching TRBD2. Germline V gene lookup returns CDR1 MNHEY and CDR2 SVGEGT. The trim removed 2 bases at V and 4 bases at J, leaving 5 bases unmatched. CDR3 length: 15 residues. The CDR3 nucleotides are TGTGCCAGCAGTTACACGGGAGGGCCAGCAGATACGCAGTATTTT. Translating it yields CASSYTGGPADTQYF.

The rearrangement uses TRBV6-2 or TRBV6-3 and TRBJ2-1, with 15 nucleotides matching TRBD2. The CDR3 is 16 amino acids. J lost 8 bases, V lost 4 bases, and 6 bases had no gene match. Germline loops: CDR1 MNHEY, CDR2 SVGEGT. The CDR3 DNA sequence: TGTGCCAGCAGTTTCGGACTAGCGGGGGGGCCGGATGAGCAGTTCTTC. Translating gives CASSFGLAGGPDEQFF.

To note about this clonotype: A read error may be the cause here, since a much bigger clone is one base away. The V gene is TRBV10-3, the J gene TRBJ1-1; 7 bases match TRBD1. The CDR3 sequence is 15 residues long. Germline CDR1 reads ENHRY; CDR2 reads SYGVKD. In DNA, the CDR3 is TGTGCCATCAGCGCCAGACAGGGTTTAGACACTGAAGCTCTCTTT. Its translation: CAISARQGLDTEALF.

This clonotype was picked up many times. The rearrangement links TRBV5-1 to TRBJ2-3; 8 bases fit TRBD2. The V segment lost 1 base and the J segment 0 bases; nucleotides outside the gene matches: 4. The CDR3 loop spans 16 amino acids. Germline V gene lookup returns CDR1 SGHRS and CDR2 YFSETQ. CDR3 protein: CASSLLSGGSTDTQYF. CDR3 nucleotides: TGCGCCAGCAGCTTGTTGTCGGGAGGGAGCACAGATACGCAGTATTTT.

The rearrangement joins TRBV30 to TRBJ1-1; D is unresolved. The CDR3 covers 13 residues. V was clipped by 6 bases and J by 4 bases, with 15 bases between them. The germline CDR1 and CDR2 sequences are GTSNPN and SVGIG (reference sequence). CDR3: CACPGSIGTEAFF. CDR3 nucleotide sequence: TGTGCCTGTCCGGGATCGATTGGCACTGAAGCTTTCTTT.

This rearrangement joins TRBV28 to TRBJ2-1, with 8 bases aligning to TRBD2. The V gene end was trimmed by 6 bases and the J gene end by 2 bases; junction bases not matched to a gene: 6. Germline V gives CDR1 MDHEN, CDR2 SYDVKM. The CDR3 extends over 15 amino acids. DNA of the CDR3: TGTGCCAGCAGCTCGGGGGGGTCCCCCTACAATGAGCAGTTCTTC. Protein: CASSSGGSPYNEQFF.

This clonotype was counted a few times. The V and J genes are TRBV6-1 and TRBJ1-5; D unresolved. Per the germline V gene, CDR1 is MNHNS and CDR2 is SASEGT. With 0 bases removed from V and 0 bases from J, the gap between germline ends came to 18 bases. The CDR3 is made up of 19 amino acids. CDR3 nucleotide sequence: TGTGCCAGCAGTGAAGCGGAACAGCGGATATTCTATAGCAATCAGCCCCAGCATTTT. It yields the protein CASSEAEQRIFYSNQPQHF.

About this clonotype itself: A much larger clone sits a single nucleotide away, making a read error possible. J is TRBJ1-4 and V is TRBV5-5, with TRBD1 identical over 8 bases. The CDR3 sequence is 14 residues long. CDR1 is SGHKS, CDR2 YYEKEE, per germline (reference sequence). In DNA, the CDR3 is TGTGCCAGCAGCAGGGGACAGGCCGGTGAAAGACTGTTTTTT. Protein sequence: CASSRGQAGERLFF.

In its sample, this clonotype was seen many times. V is TRBV30 and J is TRBJ2-1; D is possibly TRBD2 (5 bases). Per the germline V gene, CDR1 is GTSNPN and CDR2 is SVGIG (reference sequence). V was clipped by 0 bases and J by 3 bases, with 12 bases between them. The CDR3 has 15 residues. This chain's CDR3 is CAWSVGLTDYNEQFF. CDR3 coding DNA: TGTGCCTGGAGTGTTGGACTCACGGACTACAATGAGCAGTTCTTC.

CDR3 sequence reads: CASSLASGGRTEAFF. The DNA for the CDR3 is TGTGCCAGCAGCTTAGCGAGCGGGGGCCGGACTGAAGCTTTCTTT. V usage is TRBV7-9 and J usage is TRBJ1-1, with D tentatively TRBD1 (6 bases). Germline V lookup: CDR1 SEHNR, CDR2 FQNEAQ (reference sequence). V lost 0 bases to trimming and J lost 5 bases, with 13 bases between them. This CDR3 has 15 amino acids. The variable domain in full, completed from reference TRBV7-9 and TRBJ1-1, reads DTGVSQNPRHKITKRGQNVTFRCDPISEHNRLYWYRQTLGQGPEFLTYFQNEAQLEKSRLLSDRFSAERPKGSFSTLEIQRTEQGDSAMYLCASSLASGGRTEAFFGQGTRLTVV.

The CDR3 reads CSATHLAGETQYF. CDR3 coding DNA: TGCAGTGCTACACACCTAGCGGGAGAGACCCAGTACTTC. V usage is TRBV20-1 and J usage is TRBJ2-5, with TRBD2 matching over 8 bases. The CDR3 totals 13 residues. Germline V CDR1 and CDR2: DFQATT, SNEGSKA (reference sequence). The J segment lost 4 bases and the V segment lost 4 bases, leaving 5 bases of the junction unmatched.

This clonotype was found many times. CDR3 DNA: TGTGCCAGCAGCTTATGGGGGGAGGGGGAGACCCAGTACTTC. Amino acid sequence: CASSLWGEGETQYF. The chain combines TRBV7-8 with TRBJ2-5, with TRBD2 matching 7 bases. The V gene's germline CDR1 is SGHVS and CDR2 FQNEAQ. The CDR3 consists of 14 residues. The V gene end was trimmed by 2 bases and the J gene end by 5 bases; junction bases not matched to a gene: 5.

V gene TRBV7-2 combines with J gene TRBJ2-7; 8 positions match TRBD1. The V segment lost 4 bases and the J segment 5 bases; nucleotides outside the gene matches: 13. The CDR3 is made up of 16 amino acids. The germline gives CDR1 SGHTA, CDR2 FQGNSA. The CDR3 protein is CASSYNAGGISNEQYF. The CDR3 nucleotides are TGTGCCAGCAGCTACAACGCAGGGGGCATTAGCAACGAGCAGTACTTC.